Shown below are 7 T cell receptor beta chains from a single sample sequenced in a study of T cell responses to AZD1222 COVID-19 vaccine. The assay was immunoSEQ multiplex PCR, and TCRdb's table has in-frame clones only and misses some. The sample lists over 80,000 clones, roughly nine tenths seen once, with 8% to 9.5% in the top ten. The sample consisted of peripheral blood, taken 28 days after the second AZD1222 dose. These receptors originate from an adult who received the AZD1222 COVID-19 vaccine.

The J gene is TRBJ2-5, the V gene TRBV21-1; the D call in the table, TRBD2, was not verified against the DNA. TRBV21-1 is a pseudogene segment. The CDR3 is 10 residues long. This CDR3 reads CAAGMESQYF. CDR3 nucleotides: TGTGCCGCGGGGATGGAGTCCCAGTACTTC.

This chain connects TRBV11-3 to TRBJ2-6; D is unclear. This CDR3 spans 13 amino acids. Germline CDR1 is SGHNT and CDR2 is YENEEA. With 4 bases removed from V and 2 bases from J, the gap between germline ends came to 3 bases. CDR3 region: CASSSTGANVLTF. In nucleotides, the CDR3 is TGTGCCAGCAGCTCAACTGGGGCCAACGTCCTGACTTTC. Looking up the rest from reference TRBV11-3 and TRBJ2-6 gives the full variable domain: EAGVVQSPRYKIIEKKQPVAFWCNPISGHNTLYWYLQNLGQGPELLIRYENEEAVDDSQLPKDRFSAERLKGVDSTLKIQPAELGDSAVYLCASSSTGANVLTFGAGSRLTVL.

The chain recombines TRBV6-5 with TRBJ1-4; no clear D. There are 15 residues in the CDR3. V was trimmed by 0 bases and J by 8 bases, leaving 13 bases between them. Germline V lookup: CDR1 MNHEY, CDR2 SVGAGI. DNA of the CDR3: TGTGCCAGCAGTTACTCTGGGTCTTCAGAAGAAAAACTGTTTTTT. It specifies CASSYSGSSEEKLFF.

CDR3 coding DNA: TGTGCCAGCAGCTTACAGGGGCTAGTGACCCAGTACTTC. Protein: CASSLQGLVTQYF. This rearrangement joins TRBV7-2 to TRBJ2-5, with D perhaps matching TRBD1 (6 bases). The CDR3 covers 13 residues. Germline V gene sequence: CDR1 SGHTA, CDR2 FQGNSA. V lost 2 bases to trimming and J lost 7 bases, with 11 bases between them.

The genes are TRBV28 and TRBJ2-7, with a tentative D call TRBD2 (6 bases). This CDR3 is 15 amino acids long. The V end was cut by 3 bases, the J end by 0 bases, with 12 bases between. Germline CDR1 is MDHEN and CDR2 is SYDVKM. The CDR3 loop reads CASSFGWGLSYEQYF. The CDR3 DNA reads as TGTGCCAGCAGTTTCGGGTGGGGACTCTCCTACGAGCAGTACTTC. The full variable domain, completed using reference TRBV28 and TRBJ2-7, is DVKVTQSSRYLVKRTGEKVFLECVQDMDHENMFWYRQDPGLGLRLIYFSYDVKMKEKGDIPEGYSVSREKKERFSLILESASTNQTSMYLCASSFGWGLSYEQYFGPGTRLTVT.

CDR3 nucleotide sequence: TGTGCCAGCAGTGAATCCGGGGGCGCGGGCGCTGAAGCTTTCTTT. It translates to CASSESGGAGAEAFF. The chain combines TRBV6-1 with TRBJ1-1; TRBD1 is a possible D gene (6 bases). There are 15 residues in the CDR3. Germline V CDR1 and CDR2: MNHNS, SASEGT. V lost 2 bases to trimming and J lost 6 bases, with 16 bases between them.

The genes are TRBV9 and TRBJ2-1; D is unresolved. The V end lost 0 bases, the J end lost 0 bases, and 7 bases lay between the germline ends. The CDR3 extends over 15 amino acids. CDR1 is SGDLS, CDR2 YYNGEE, per germline. The DNA for the CDR3 is TGTGCCAGCAGCGTAGTGGCCGTCTCCTACAATGAGCAGTTCTTC. It encodes CASSVVAVSYNEQFF.